This TCR beta chain was sequenced in a study of cytomegalovirus exposure and HLA in healthy donors. Study information: An earlier analysis identified 110 million or so unique TCR beta sequences in 150 million to 200 million T cells.

The V end lost 1 base, the J end lost 4 bases, and 6 bases lay between the germline ends. The germline CDR1 and CDR2 sequences are SGHDT and YYEEEE. This CDR3 has 12 amino acids. This clone occurred a few times. In the PCR, 60 Vbeta and 13 Jbeta primers were used. Clones were sequenced by immunoSEQ multiplex PCR, and TCRdb holds only the in-frame ones, with some missing. The sample has roughly 33,000 clones, approximately 80% seen once. Sequencing used PBMCs. The clonotype originates from a male donor in good health and CMV-seronegative. This rearrangement joins TRBV5-6 to TRBJ2-7, with D perhaps TRBD1 (5 bases). CDR3 sequence: CASSLTGYEQYF. The CDR3 DNA sequence: TGTGCCAGCAGCTTGACAGGTTACGAGCAGTACTTC.